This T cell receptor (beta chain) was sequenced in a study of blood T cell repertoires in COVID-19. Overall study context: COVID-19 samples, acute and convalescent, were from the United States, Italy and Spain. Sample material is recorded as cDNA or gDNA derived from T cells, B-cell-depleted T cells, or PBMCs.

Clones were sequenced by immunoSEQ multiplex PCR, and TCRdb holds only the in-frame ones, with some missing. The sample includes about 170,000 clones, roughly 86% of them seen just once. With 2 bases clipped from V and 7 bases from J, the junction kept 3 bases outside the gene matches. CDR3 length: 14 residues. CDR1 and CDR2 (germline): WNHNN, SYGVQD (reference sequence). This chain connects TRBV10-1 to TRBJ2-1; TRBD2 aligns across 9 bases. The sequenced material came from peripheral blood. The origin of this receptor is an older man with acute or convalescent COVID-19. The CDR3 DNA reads TGCGCCAGCAGTGAGGCGGGAGGGCCTAATGAGCAGTTCTTC. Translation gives CASSEAGGPNEQFF.